This T cell receptor (beta chain) was sequenced in a study of vaccination effects on CD4 cells after COVID-19 (dated by TCRdb to about 2022). Regarding the complete study: Post-vaccine samples across the study were collected a median of 72 days after the second dose, with a range of 14 to 241. The study compared SARS-CoV-2 spike-specific CD4+ TCR repertoires before and after mRNA vaccination in COVID-19 convalescent patients and infection-naive vaccine recipients. A total of some eleven COVID-19 convalescent patients and several SARS-CoV-2-naive healthy vaccine recipients were included in the full study. In the study, cultures from other donors were sequenced using the Oncomine TCR Beta short-read assay on an Illumina iSeq 100.

What the authors observed across the whole study: Clones induced by infection and clones induced by vaccination both contracted markedly at late timepoints after vaccination, which fits with T cell responses waning over time. The study was limited by a small number of convalescent patients, and early post-infection timepoints were lacking. Among healthy vaccine recipients, nearly all vaccine-induced clones were SARS-CoV-2 mono-reactive, and only 1 of 255 was cross-reactive with common cold coronaviruses.

Preparation of the library involved the immunoSEQ multiplex PCR assay. TCR beta CDR3 sequencing was performed on DNA from the cultured, isolated CD4+ T cells. The source study handled its data this way. Non-productive TCR sequences were removed and reads were trimmed to the CDR3 region, keeping CDR3s of at least 7 amino acids. Antigen-specific clonotypes were identified with the MANAFEST web app by comparing expansion in peptide wells against reference cultures. To count as positive, a clone had to show expansion at FDR<0.05 compared with the reference and with all other wells, an odds ratio above 5, and a frequency above 0.1% in two replicate wells. A clonotype was defined as cross-reactive if the clonotype was significantly expanded both in SARS-CoV-2 spike wells and in at least one common cold coronavirus spike condition. CDR3 similarity was assessed by Levenshtein distance with the stringdist R package, and unrooted trees were built with ape in R 3.6.1. Entries here come from immuneACCESS through TCRdb and include only in-frame sequences with V and J called. Some clones fail to appear in such tables; in the studies checked, an unresolved V gene covers under half of the shortfall, and the cause of the remainder is unknown. V and J calls plus clone size are reproduced from that table; the DNA served to infer D and trimming. The sample table lists nearly 30,000 clones, about 74% of them with a count of one. Roughly 16% of the sample comes from the top ten.

There are 11 amino acids in the CDR3, from cysteine to phenylalanine inclusive. Only the CDR3 DNA is retained, 33 bases long and in frame from the first base. Trimming leaves V shorter by 5 bases and J shorter by 8 bases, with the junction holding 5 bases beyond the gene matches. The germline V gene (reference sequence) provides CDR1 DFQATT and CDR2 SNEGSKA. Concerning this clone itself: No antigen is known for it. No clone much larger than this one lies a single base away; base qualities are absent.

The ViraFEST assay stimulated PBMC with viral peptide pools and then used TCR sequencing to identify antigen-specific CD4+ T cell clonotypes by expansion. After about 10 days of culture, CD4+ T cells were isolated with the EasySep CD4+ T cell isolation kit. Each participant got two doses of an mRNA SARS-CoV-2 vaccine, either BNT162b2 or mRNA-1273. Healthy vaccine recipients had no prior SARS-CoV-2 infection, confirmed by negative nucleocapsid antibodies before and after vaccination. Each well held some 1.9 million PBMC cultured in IMDM containing roughly 4.9% human AB serum, roughly 9.6 IU/ml IL-2 and gentamicin, along with roughly 10 ug/ml peptides. On days 3 and 7, half of the culture medium was replaced with fresh IL-2-containing medium. Each peptide stimulation condition was cultured in triplicate wells unless otherwise noted. Using Ficoll-Paque Plus gradient centrifugation, PBMC were separated from whole blood and then either used fresh or cryopreserved at -140C. The overlapping peptide pools covered the spike proteins of SARS-CoV-2 and of the common cold coronaviruses HCoV-NL63, HCoV-OC43 and HCoV-229E. Genomic DNA was extracted from cultured CD4+ T cells with the QIAamp micro DNA kit.

The rearranged segments are TRBV20-1 and TRBJ1-2; TRBD1 matches 7 bases in the middle. Material: CD4+ T cells from PBMCs cultured with HCoV-OC43 spike peptides, obtained after COVID-19 vaccination. The cell subset or site label, as the study defines it: HCoV-OC43 spike overlapping peptide pool stimulation. The receptor was derived from a human donor who received a COVID-19 vaccine. This receptor carries the CDR3 CSASTGVGYTF. The DNA sequence reads TGCAGTGCTTCAACAGGGGTAGGCTACACCTTC.